This T cell receptor beta chain derives from a study of blood T cell repertoires in COVID-19 (dated by TCRdb to the early 2020s). Some background on the complete study: Samples from collaborators originated in the United States, Italy and Spain and spanned both the acute and convalescent phases of COVID-19. The prospective study material was composed of cDNA or gDNA derived from T cells, B-cell-depleted T cells, or PBMCs. Subjects who had been exposed to COVID-19, were actively infected with it, or had recovered from it provided the deeply sampled blood TCRbeta repertoires that made up the dataset. The repertoires were released in a freely available public database intended as a resource for research on the immune response to SARS-CoV-2. Samples came from the ongoing ImmuneRACE study (first 160 participants) plus 1,254 subjects from 6 global collaborators. The sample metadata nearly always contained a de-identified subject ID, COVID-19 status, age in years and sex. HLA class I and class II types, where available, came from metadata supplied by the sample provider rather than from assay-based typing. Overall study results and their limits: The quantity of clinical and demographic metadata differed by source and by participant and was supplied without curation.

In Seattle, one collaborating source enrolled patients while the infection was active and tracked those patients longitudinally over the course of disease. The collaborating institutions used their own protocols to collect whole blood in K2EDTA tubes. Collaborator samples were shipped for TCRbeta analysis as frozen whole blood, isolated PBMCs, or DNA extracted from either sample type. For this chain, trimming is 5 bases at the V end and 4 bases at the J end, and the number of junction bases without a gene match is 14. The CDR3 measures 17 amino acids from cysteine to phenylalanine. Just the 51-base CDR3 DNA is kept, in frame starting at base 1. The germline V gene (reference sequence) supplies CDR1 LNHDA and CDR2 SQIVND. TCRbeta CDR3 regions were amplified from genomic DNA using the immunoSEQ Assay, a bias-controlled multiplex PCR. As for how the authors treated the data: Nucleated cell counts per sample were estimated from amplification of reference gene primers within the assay. Sequence reads were collapsed and filtered to measure the absolute abundance of every unique TCRbeta CDR3 rearrangement. For each sample, productive Simpson clonality was calculated as the square root of Simpson's diversity index across productive rearrangements. TCRdb took this table from immuneACCESS and kept in-frame rearrangements with V and J called. Such tables lack part of the clones; where checked against another copy, unresolved V genes explain under half of the gap, and the rest is unexplained. V, J and clone size are taken as reported in that table, and D and trimming were inferred from the DNA itself. A total of hundreds of thousands of clones appear in this sample, around nine tenths of them only once. Of the sample, about 1.7% falls within the top ten clones.

About this clone: Its target antigen remains unknown. No much larger clone exists at a distance of one base, and base qualities are not known.

Sequenced sample: peripheral blood. The TCR originated in a woman aged 25 to 39 with COVID-19, enrolled during active disease. The sequence is built from TRBV19 and TRBJ2-1, and TRBD2 aligns with 7 junction nucleotides. The bases are TGTGCCAGTAGTCCATCGAGCGGGGTTTCGTCTTACAATGAGCAGTTCTTC. This gives the protein CASSPSSGVSSYNEQFF.